Following are 7 T cell receptor beta chains from one sample sequenced in a study of shared T cell receptors in the human thymus. The assay was immunoSEQ multiplex PCR, and TCRdb's table has in-frame clones only and misses some. The sample lists hundreds of thousands of clones; 88% were seen once. This sample was also put to use in a study of human thymus T cells.

Sequenced material: thymocytes. All receptors derive from a boy under two years old with a congenital heart defect.

This clone has just one count. The chain uses TRBV13 and TRBJ2-7, with 9 bases identical to TRBD2. Germline CDR1 reads PRHDT; CDR2 reads FYEKMQ (reference sequence). This CDR3 is 17 amino acids long. Trimming took 2 bases from V and 2 from J; bases not matched to a gene: 10. In DNA, the CDR3 is TGTGCCAGCAGCTTATCCCCCGGACTAGCGTCTGCCTACGAGCAGTACTTC. Residues: CASSLSPGLASAYEQYF.

The chain has TRBV7-9 and TRBJ2-5; 7 nucleotides align to TRBD2. This CDR3 comprises 14 residues. CDR1 and CDR2 from the germline V gene are SEHNR and FQNEAQ (reference sequence). Trimming at V came to 5 bases and at J to 5 bases, leaving 8 bases not matched to a gene. The CDR3 spells CASSPGGSGETQYF. Written as DNA, the CDR3 is TGTGCCAGCAGCCCCGGGGGGTCTGGGGAGACCCAGTACTTC.

This sequence joins TRBV25-1 and TRBJ1-3; D is unresolved. The CDR3 totals 16 residues. Deletions cut 4 bases from V and 4 bases from J, with 17 bases between. Germline CDR1 reads MGHDK; CDR2 reads SYGVNS. Written as DNA, the CDR3 is TGTGCCAGCAGTGCGGGAGCTTTCAACTTCGGAAACACCATATATTTT. Translation gives CASSAGAFNFGNTIYF.

V gene TRBV4-3 combines with J gene TRBJ2-1; weak D call: TRBD2 (6 bases). Looked up from germline, CDR1 is LGHNA and CDR2 is YSLEER. V was shortened by 1 base and J by 7 bases, with 14 bases between the two germline ends. CDR3 length equals 15 residues. The CDR3 loop reads CASSQALATGNEQFF. Here the CDR3 DNA reads TGCGCCAGCAGCCAAGCCCTAGCGACTGGGAATGAGCAGTTCTTC.

The chain links TRBV28 to TRBJ2-7, with D tentatively TRBD2 (6 bases). The CDR3 consists of 14 residues. Germline values: CDR1 MDHEN, CDR2 SYDVKM. The V end lost 7 bases, the J end lost 2 bases, and 15 bases lay between the germline ends. The CDR3 loop is CASNAGGTAYEQYF. DNA for the CDR3: TGTGCCAGCAACGCCGGGGGTACGGCCTACGAGCAGTACTTC.

This sequence joins TRBV4-3 and TRBJ2-3; TRBD2 matches at 9 bases. This CDR3 comprises 21 residues. Per germline, CDR1 LGHNA and CDR2 YSLEER. Trimming removed 0 bases from V and 2 bases from J; junction bases left unmatched: 18. Here the CDR3 DNA reads TGCGCCAGCAGCCAAGATGTAGGGCTAGCGGGACCACCCCTCGTCACAGATACGCAGTATTTT. It encodes CASSQDVGLAGPPLVTDTQYF.

The chain is built from TRBV20-1 and TRBJ2-5; D is possibly TRBD2 (5 bases). Germline CDR1 is DFQATT and CDR2 is SNEGSKA (reference sequence). CDR3 length: 10 residues. V lost 3 bases and J lost 7, with 6 bases in between. CDR3 coding DNA: TGCAGTGCTAGTCGGGGGACCCAGTACTTC. Protein product: CSASRGTQYF.